This TCR beta chain was sequenced in a study of identical twins. V shed 6 bases and J shed 1 base, with 14 bases lying between them. In germline, CDR1 is SGHTA, CDR2 FQGNSA. This CDR3 has 15 residues. TCRdb passed the 5' RACE reads through MiXCR, listing each CDR3 protein once. The sample lists 420,000 or so distinct CDR3 sequences; about 18% were seen once. This sequence joins TRBV7-2 and TRBJ2-3; D unresolved. The sample taken for sequencing was naive T cells sorted from blood. The clonotype was recovered from a man in his forties or fifties in good health. For the CDR3, the DNA is TGTGCCAGCAGGCGAAGATGGGGTGGCACAGATACGCAGTATTTT. Protein: CASRRRWGGTDTQYF.